What follows describes a single TCR beta chain. What it binds is not known. These data originate in a study of neoadjuvant anti-PD-1 for oral cavity cancer. Tumor libraries mostly used about 4.5 ug genomic DNA, two replicates each. Repertoires were generated with immunoSEQ multiplex PCR, while TCRdb's copy carries only in-frame clones and drops some. Counted here are about 37,000 clones, over 30% occurring once; the ten biggest clones make up approximately 15%. Study results and limitations: Greater tumor shrinkage accompanied bigger post-treatment sizes of preexisting clones.

Time point: after neoadjuvant nivolumab, at surgical resection. Germline lookup yields CDR1 SEHNR and CDR2 FQNEAQ (reference sequence). The ends were cut back, 5 bases at V and 5 bases at J, with 18 bases in the middle. The CDR3 runs 16 residues. The chain employs TRBV7-9 and TRBJ1-4, with D possibly matching TRBD1 (5 bases). This clonotype was obtained from a person aged 40 to 85 with oral cavity squamous cell carcinoma. Source: tumor tissue, taken after nivolumab (anti-PD-1) treatment. The CDR3 DNA reads as TGTGCCAGCAGCACTAACCGGGACGCCACAAATGAAAAACTGTTTTTT. Protein product: CASSTNRDATNEKLFF.